This T cell receptor beta chain derives from a study of cytomegalovirus exposure and HLA in healthy donors. Overall study findings and caveats: A later analysis reportedly found that, within productive TCRs, an Asian-associated ancestry cluster had fewer N-insertions than the mean observed across the roughly 700 donors.

In regard to this clone: Its antigen is unknown.

The J segment lost 2 bases and the V segment lost 1 base, leaving 2 bases of the junction unmatched. In germline, CDR1 is SGHAT, CDR2 FQDESV (reference sequence). CDR3 length: 14 amino acids. Amplification used 60 Vbeta primers and 13 Jbeta primers. Clones were read by immunoSEQ multiplex PCR, and TCRdb kept only the in-frame ones, dropping some. Its table lists about 90,000 clones. The sequence was obtained from a woman in her twenties or thirties in good health and CMV-seronegative. Material for sequencing was PBMCs. V is TRBV11-1 and J is TRBJ2-7; 7 bases are a match to TRBD2. The CDR3 here is CASSLGLAPYEQYF. DNA for the CDR3: TGTGCCAGCAGCTTAGGACTAGCACCCTACGAGCAGTACTTC.